By its share, the clone carrying this T cell receptor beta chain is medium-sized. The antigen is unknown. The source of the sample is a study of metastatic and nonmetastatic thyroid tumors. Overall study context: Where malignant and benign thyroid patients were concerned, repertoires were compared across blood and tumor or nodule tissue.

Whole-study results and caveats: The reported finding was significantly higher TCR beta diversity in malignant thyroid tumors relative to benign nodules, in blood and tumor.

TCRdb re-clonotyped the PCR reads via MiXCR. The table includes about 26,000 clones, roughly 25% detected once. The germline gives CDR1 MDHEN, CDR2 SYDVKM. CDR3 length: 12 amino acids. With 1 base removed from V and 7 bases from J, the gap between germline ends came to 7 bases. Patients had received no treatment of any kind before thyroid surgery. This TCR was recovered from a female donor with papillary thyroid cancer or a benign thyroid nodule (not recorded which). Some clones in this sample may be carry-over from other donors' samples. The genes are TRBV28 and TRBJ1-1; D is unresolved. Sequenced material: blood. For the CDR3, the DNA is TGTGCCAGCAGTTTATCCCTCGATGAAGCTTTCTTT. The encoded protein is CASSLSLDEAFF.